Presented here are 28 T cell receptor beta chains from one specimen sequenced in a study of blood T cell repertoires in COVID-19. Repertoires were generated with immunoSEQ multiplex PCR, while TCRdb's copy carries only in-frame clones and drops some. The table lists 250,000 to 400,000 clones, 88% of them singletons. The specimen sequenced was peripheral blood. These receptors were obtained from a woman aged 30 to 39 with COVID-19, enrolled during active disease.

V and J are TRBV19 and TRBJ2-6; no clear D. From germline, CDR1 is LNHDA and CDR2 SQIVND (reference sequence). V lost 8 bases and J 0 bases, leaving 5 bases between the germline ends. The CDR3 loop spans 13 amino acids. For the CDR3, the DNA is TGTGCCAGTCAGGTCTCTGGGGCCAACGTCCTGACTTTC. Its protein product is CASQVSGANVLTF.

The chain employs TRBV7-9 and TRBJ2-2; 7 bases align to TRBD2. The CDR3 covers 19 residues. Germline assignment: CDR1 SEHNR and CDR2 FQNEAQ (reference sequence). Losses at the gene ends were 5 bases for V and 1 base for J; bases not matched to a gene: 16. The CDR3 loop reads CASSLKAGLGLWNTGELFF. CDR3 in DNA: TGTGCCAGCAGCCTAAAAGCTGGACTAGGGCTTTGGAACACCGGGGAGCTGTTTTTT.

This clone was observed many times. CDR3 coding DNA: TGTGCCAGCAGCCTTAGGGGGACAGGGGGCAACGAGCAGTACTTC. It codes for CASSLRGTGGNEQYF. V is TRBV11-3 and J is TRBJ2-7; 12 bases line up with TRBD1. Trimming at V came to 5 bases and at J to 5 bases, leaving 7 bases not matched to a gene. The V gene's germline CDR1 is SGHNT and CDR2 YENEEA. The CDR3 spans 15 residues.

This rearrangement joins TRBV27 to TRBJ1-2; a weak D match, TRBD1 (6 bases). This CDR3 is built from 13 residues. The V gene's germline CDR1 is MNHEY and CDR2 SMNVEV (reference sequence). V was shortened by 6 bases and J by 2 bases, with 10 bases between the two germline ends. The CDR3 sequence is CASSLGTNYGYTF. In DNA, the CDR3 is TGTGCCAGCAGCCTCGGGACAAACTATGGCTACACCTTC.

This chain uses TRBV7-2 with TRBJ2-5; a possible D gene is TRBD1 (6 bases). CDR1 and CDR2 from the germline V gene are SGHTA and FQGNSA. Between the trimmed V and J ends, which lost 5 bases and 1 base, there was a span of 17 bases. This CDR3 contains 16 residues. CDR3 in DNA: TGTGCCAGCAGCGGGCCCGGGACAAGGGGCCAAGAGACCCAGTACTTC. Protein sequence: CASSGPGTRGQETQYF.

The chain joins TRBV12-5 to TRBJ2-1; tentatively, D is TRBD2 (6 bases). The V end was cut by 5 bases, the J end by 4 bases, with 15 bases between. The CDR3 is 15 amino acids. CDR1 and CDR2 (germline): LGHNT, FRNRAP. The CDR3 bases are TGTGCTAGTGGTACTCAAGGGCGGGGATACAATGAGCAGTTCTTC. Residues: CASGTQGRGYNEQFF.

This clone occurred a few times. Germline is not matched at one junction end, which may reflect a read error. V usage is TRBV6-1 and J usage is TRBJ1-1; 7 bases fit TRBD1. The CDR3 loop spans 13 amino acids. Germline V CDR1 and CDR2: MNHNS, SASEGT. Here the CDR3 reads CASSETGQSALLF. In DNA, the CDR3 is TGTGCCAGCAGTGAAACGGGACAGTCGGCACTCCTATTT.

The V call is TRBV19, the J call TRBJ1-5; D is undetermined. This CDR3 region has 17 residues. Trimming stripped 5 bases from V and 3 bases from J, with 20 bases between. Germline loops: CDR1 LNHDA, CDR2 SQIVND (reference sequence). The CDR3 DNA follows: TGTGCCAGTAGTCAAAACCAGGTTCCCAAGATCAATCAGCCCCAGCATTTT. It codes for CASSQNQVPKINQPQHF. Complete variable domain (other parts from reference TRBV19 and TRBJ1-5): DGGITQSPKYLFRKEGQNVTLSCEQNLNHDAMYWYRQDPGQGLRLIYYSQIVNDFQKGDIAEGYSVSREKKESFPLTVTSAQKNPTAFYLCASSQNQVPKINQPQHFGDGTRLSIL.

V gene TRBV11-2 combines with J gene TRBJ1-1; D remains unclear. Between the trimmed V and J ends, which lost 2 bases and 5 bases, there was a span of 6 bases. The germline V gene has CDR1 SGHAT and CDR2 FQNNGV. The CDR3 sequence is 12 residues long. The CDR3 DNA sequence: TGTGCCAGCAGCTTAAGCGATACTGAAGCTTTCTTT. Encoded protein: CASSLSDTEAFF.

The chain combines TRBV5-8 with TRBJ2-5; 9 positions match TRBD2. V trimming: 1 base; J trimming: 4 bases; junction bases outside the gene matches: 11. Germline V CDR1 and CDR2: SGHTS, YDEGEE. This CDR3 region has 17 residues. The CDR3 coding sequence is TGTGCCAGCAGCTTGACCCACTTAGCGGGGGTAGGAGAGACCCAGTACTTC. This gives the protein CASSLTHLAGVGETQYF.

This chain connects TRBV7-8 to TRBJ2-3; TRBD2 might be the D (6 bases). The CDR3 has 18 residues. V lost 3 bases and J 1 base, leaving 20 bases between the germline ends. CDR1 is SGHVS, CDR2 FQNEAQ, per germline. The CDR3 bases are TGTGCCAGCAGCTTTTACCGATTTAGCGGCGCCCGCACAGATACGCAGTATTTT. It yields the protein CASSFYRFSGARTDTQYF.

The chain recombines TRBV4-3 with TRBJ2-7, with 7 bases lining up with TRBD2. Germline V CDR1 and CDR2: LGHNA, YSLEER. With V trimmed by 0 bases and J by 0 bases, 8 bases remained unmatched. The CDR3 consists of 17 residues. The CDR3 region is CASSQDRGGTISYEQYF. CDR3 bases: TGCGCCAGCAGCCAAGATCGCGGGGGAACGATCTCCTACGAGCAGTACTTC.

The chain couples TRBV9 to TRBJ1-3; D unclear. Germline V gene sequence: CDR1 SGDLS, CDR2 YYNGEE. Trimming removed 0 bases from V and 3 bases from J, with 10 bases in between. This CDR3 region has 15 residues. The CDR3 region has the DNA TGTGCCAGCAGCGTAGCTTCCACAGTTGGAAACACCATATATTTT. As protein: CASSVASTVGNTIYF.

This sequence joins TRBV19 and TRBJ1-1, with 8 bases aligning to TRBD1. Germline CDR1 reads LNHDA; CDR2 reads SQIVND (reference sequence). The CDR3 covers 12 residues. Losses at the gene ends were 4 bases for V and 7 bases for J; bases not matched to a gene: 2. CDR3 sequence reads: CASSTRGLEAFF. CDR3 in DNA: TGTGCCAGTAGTACCAGGGGGCTTGAAGCTTTCTTT.

The chain recombines TRBV18 with TRBJ1-1; D not resolved. The CDR3 sequence is 14 residues long. CDR1 is KGHSH, CDR2 LQKENI, per germline. Trimming removed 1 base at V and 1 base at J, with 7 bases between. CDR3: CASSPQNRNTEAFF. DNA for the CDR3: TGTGCCAGCTCACCACAAAACAGGAACACTGAAGCTTTCTTT.

V is TRBV5-1 and J is TRBJ1-2, with TRBD1 matching over 9 bases. CDR1 SGHRS and CDR2 YFSETQ come from the germline V gene. CDR3 length: 14 amino acids. With V trimmed by 4 bases and J by 8 bases, 9 bases remained unmatched. The CDR3 loop reads CASSTGTGSFGYTF. The CDR3 DNA is TGCGCCAGCAGCACTGGGACAGGGAGTTTCGGCTACACCTTC.

The CDR3 DNA is TGTGCCAGCAGTGATGGGCTCCTCCCCTACGAGCAGTACTTC. It translates to CASSDGLLPYEQYF. The chain recombines TRBV7-9 with TRBJ2-7, with D unresolved. Trimming pared 6 bases from V and 2 bases from J, leaving 14 bases between. Germline-derived CDR1 and CDR2 are SEHNR and FQNEAQ (reference sequence). The CDR3 length is 14 residues.

This chain joins TRBV19 and TRBJ1-1, with D maybe TRBD1 (6 bases). Trimming took 6 bases from V and 0 from J, leaving 11 bases between them. CDR3 length: 14 residues. The germline V gene encodes CDR1 LNHDA and CDR2 SQIVND (reference sequence). The CDR3 sequence is CASRMTGMNTEAFF. The CDR3 coding sequence is TGTGCCAGTAGGATGACAGGCATGAACACTGAAGCTTTCTTT.

This chain joins TRBV5-1 and TRBJ1-1, with a weak D call TRBD1 (5 bases). Trimming left V 0 bases short and J 4 bases short, with 10 bases between. The CDR3 is made up of 14 amino acids. Germline V gives CDR1 SGHRS, CDR2 YFSETQ. The CDR3 DNA reads as TGCGCCAGCAGCTTGGACCAGGGTAGCACTGAAGCTTTCTTT. Its translation: CASSLDQGSTEAFF.

The CDR3 DNA follows: TGTGCCAGTCGGCCGGGACAGGGCGGGCATGGCTACACCTTC. This encodes CASRPGQGGHGYTF. This chain uses TRBV19 with TRBJ1-2; 9 nucleotides align to TRBD1. This CDR3 is built from 14 residues. Trimming removed 8 bases from V and 6 bases from J; junction bases left unmatched: 10. Germline CDR1 and CDR2: LNHDA and SQIVND (reference sequence).

This sequence joins TRBV6-5 and TRBJ2-5, with TRBD2 as a possible D gene (6 bases). The V end was cut by 5 bases, the J end by 0 bases, with 10 bases between. Per germline, CDR1 MNHEY and CDR2 SVGAGI. This CDR3 has 14 amino acids. The CDR3 loop reads CASSPPGDQETQYF. Here the CDR3 DNA reads TGTGCCAGCAGTCCCCCGGGAGACCAAGAGACCCAGTACTTC.

A note on this clone: Other DNA sequences in the same sample also yield this CDR3. CDR3 coding DNA: TGCGCCAGCAGCTTGGACAGGGACGGCTACACCTTC. Amino acids: CASSLDRDGYTF. The chain carries TRBV5-1 and TRBJ1-2; perhaps TRBD1 as D (6 bases). There are 12 residues in the CDR3. V lost 0 bases and J lost 8, with 8 bases in between. Germline CDR1 SGHRS, CDR2 YFSETQ.

In this sample, this clone turned up a few times. The V gene is TRBV4-3, the J gene TRBJ1-2, with D tentatively TRBD1 (5 bases). Germline V CDR1 and CDR2: LGHNA, YSLEER. This CDR3 contains 14 residues. V was clipped by 1 base and J by 6 bases, with 12 bases between them. DNA for the CDR3: TGCGCCAGCAGCCAAGGACAGACAGTTGATGGCTACACCTTC. This sequence encodes CASSQGQTVDGYTF.

Here the CDR3 DNA reads TGTGCCAGTAGTATCGGGGTTGAAGCTTTCTTT. Protein sequence: CASSIGVEAFF. The chain couples TRBV19 to TRBJ1-1; unclear D gene. Germline values: CDR1 LNHDA, CDR2 SQIVND (reference sequence). The V end was cut by 3 bases, the J end by 7 bases, with 6 bases between. This CDR3 is 11 amino acids long. Full variable domain (remainder filled in from reference TRBV19 and TRBJ1-1): DGGITQSPKYLFRKEGQNVTLSCEQNLNHDAMYWYRQDPGQGLRLIYYSQIVNDFQKGDIAEGYSVSREKKESFPLTVTSAQKNPTAFYLCASSIGVEAFFGQGTRLTVV.

V is TRBV9 and J is TRBJ1-5; possible D gene TRBD1, 6 bases. Trimming pared 3 bases from V and 1 base from J, leaving 14 bases between. The germline V gene encodes CDR1 SGDLS and CDR2 YYNGEE. The CDR3 is 16 residues long. This CDR3 reads CASSAGGGLSNQPQHF. The CDR3 DNA reads TGTGCCAGCAGCGCCGGGGGGGGGCTGAGCAATCAGCCCCAGCATTTT.

V is TRBV6-5 and J is TRBJ2-7; 8 bases match TRBD1. J lost 2 bases, V lost 7 bases, and 7 bases had no gene match. There are 14 residues in the CDR3. CDR1 is MNHEY and CDR2 is SVGAGI in the germline V gene. CDR3 sequence (DNA): TGTGCCAGCACCCCGACAGGGGCAGCCTACGAGCAGTACTTC. This translates into CASTPTGAAYEQYF.

V and J are TRBV2 and TRBJ2-2; a possible D gene is TRBD2 (7 bases). V lost 4 bases and J 2 bases, leaving 17 bases between the germline ends. CDR3 length: 17 amino acids. CDR1 and CDR2 (germline): SNHLY, FYNNEI. CDR3 nucleotides: TGTGCCAGCAGTGCTTCTGGCGGGGGCCCCAACACCGGGGAGCTGTTTTTT. This encodes CASSASGGGPNTGELFF.

The chain links TRBV7-8 to TRBJ1-1, with D perhaps TRBD1 (5 bases). CDR3 size: 16 residues. The V end lost 5 bases, the J end lost 1 base, and 17 bases lay between the germline ends. Germline-derived CDR1 and CDR2 are SGHVS and FQNEAQ. In nucleotides, the CDR3 is TGTGCCAGCAGCCTTAGAGAGAGCAGGGAGAACACTGAAGCTTTCTTT. It yields the protein CASSLRESRENTEAFF.